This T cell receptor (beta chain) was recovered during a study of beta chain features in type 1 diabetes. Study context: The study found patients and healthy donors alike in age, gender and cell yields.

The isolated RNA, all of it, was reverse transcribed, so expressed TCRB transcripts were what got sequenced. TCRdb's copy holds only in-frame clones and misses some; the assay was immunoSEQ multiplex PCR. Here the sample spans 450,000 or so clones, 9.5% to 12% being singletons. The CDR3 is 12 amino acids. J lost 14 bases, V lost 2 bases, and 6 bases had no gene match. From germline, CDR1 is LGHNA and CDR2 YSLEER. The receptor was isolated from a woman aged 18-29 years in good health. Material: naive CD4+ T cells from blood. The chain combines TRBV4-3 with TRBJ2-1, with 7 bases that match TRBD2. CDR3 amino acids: CASSQSAGGKFF. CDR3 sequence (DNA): TGCGCCAGCAGCCAATCTGCCGGGGGGAAGTTCTTC.